Shown below are 7 T cell receptor beta chains from a single sample sequenced in a study of low-dose radiotherapy and immunotherapy resistance in tumors. Time point meaning: before trial treatment. Priming of first-strand cDNA relied on TRAV- and TRBV-specific primers (covering alpha and beta chains). TCRs were amplified for about 18 PCR cycles with a constant-region primer and V-primer adapter. A single record per CDR3 protein comes from TCRdb applying MiXCR to the reads. The table shows around 99,000 distinct CDR3 sequences, with more than 8% occurring only once. Material: PBMCs, obtained before treatment. The receptor source for this set is a male donor with prostate cancer.

This clonotype has at least ten counts. The rearrangement joins TRBV20-1 to TRBJ2-2; TRBD1 is a possible D gene (7 bases). This CDR3 has 14 residues. Between the trimmed V and J ends, which lost 6 bases and 0 bases, there was a span of 11 bases. Germline assignment: CDR1 DFQATT and CDR2 SNEGSKA (reference sequence). CDR3 in amino acids: CSAGGQSNTGELFF. DNA of the CDR3: TGCAGTGCGGGGGGACAGTCGAACACCGGGGAGCTGTTTTTT.

This clonotype has a count of ten or more. The chain carries TRBV5-5 and TRBJ2-1; unclear D gene. V was shortened by 1 base and J by 13 bases, with 15 bases between the two germline ends. The CDR3 has 13 amino acids. Germline CDR1 and CDR2: SGHKS and YYEKEE (reference sequence). The CDR3 sequence is CASSLSPDLRQFF. The CDR3 bases are TGTGCCAGCAGCTTGTCCCCGGATCTCCGCCAGTTCTTC.

Ten or more counts support this clonotype. The chain combines TRBV9 with TRBJ2-2; D is undetermined. The V gene lost 3 bases and the J gene lost 3 bases, with 9 bases spanning the gap. The CDR3 totals 14 residues. Germline lookup yields CDR1 SGDLS and CDR2 YYNGEE. For the CDR3, the DNA is TGTGCCAGCAGCGAGAGATCATACACCGGGGAGCTGTTTTTT. It translates to CASSERSYTGELFF.

This clonotype was seen at least ten times. This chain links TRBV4-2 with TRBJ1-4; D gene uncertain. The CDR3 totals 15 residues. Germline V gene sequence: CDR1 LGHNA, CDR2 YNFKEQ. Trimming pared 0 bases from V and 5 bases from J, leaving 10 bases between. The CDR3 protein is CASSQDLALNEKLFF. CDR3 DNA: TGTGCCAGCAGCCAAGATCTCGCCCTGAATGAAAAACTGTTTTTT.

This clonotype was seen at least ten times. V is TRBV7-6 and J is TRBJ2-7; 7 bases agree with TRBD1. This CDR3 has 14 amino acids. CDR1 SGHVS and CDR2 FNYEAQ come from the germline V gene. J lost 1 base, V lost 5 bases, and 5 bases had no gene match. This CDR3 reads CASSKGQESYEQYF. CDR3 nucleotide sequence: TGTGCCAGCAGCAAAGGACAGGAGTCCTACGAGCAGTACTTC. The variable domain in full, with the rest retrieved from reference TRBV7-6 and TRBJ2-7, is GAGVSQSPRYKVTKRGQDVALRCDPISGHVSLYWYRQALGQGPEFLTYFNYEAQQDKSGLPNDRFSAERPEGSISTLTIQRTEQRDSAMYRCASSKGQESYEQYFGPGTRLTVT.

This clonotype was detected many times. The chain uses TRBV7-8 and TRBJ2-3; TRBD1 matches 7 bases. Germline loops: CDR1 SGHVS, CDR2 FQNEAQ. V dropped 1 base and J dropped 2; count of bases not matched to a gene: 3. The CDR3 sequence is 15 residues long. CDR3 DNA sequence: TGTGCCAGCAGCTTAGGAGGGGGCTACACAGATACGCAGTATTTT. The encoded protein is CASSLGGGYTDTQYF.

There are many counts of this clonotype. This rearrangement joins TRBV5-1 to TRBJ1-4; unclear D gene. Germline CDR1 and CDR2: SGHRS and YFSETQ. CDR3 length equals 14 residues. Trimming removed 5 bases at V and 3 bases at J, with 11 bases between. The CDR3 spells CASSSREPNEKLFF. The DNA of the CDR3 is TGCGCCAGCAGTTCGCGGGAACCTAATGAAAAACTGTTTTTT.